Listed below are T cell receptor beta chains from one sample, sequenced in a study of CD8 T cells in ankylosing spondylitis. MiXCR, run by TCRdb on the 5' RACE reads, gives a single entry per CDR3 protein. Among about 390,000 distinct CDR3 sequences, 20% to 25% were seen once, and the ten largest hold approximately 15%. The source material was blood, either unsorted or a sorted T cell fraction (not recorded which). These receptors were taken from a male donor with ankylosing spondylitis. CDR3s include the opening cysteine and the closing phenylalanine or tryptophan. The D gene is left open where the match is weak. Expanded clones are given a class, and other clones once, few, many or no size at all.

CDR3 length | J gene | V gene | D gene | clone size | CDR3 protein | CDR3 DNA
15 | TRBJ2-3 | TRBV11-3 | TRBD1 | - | CASSLTGLRSDTQYF | TGTGCCAGCAGCTTGACAGGGCTCCGATCAGATACGCAGTATTTT
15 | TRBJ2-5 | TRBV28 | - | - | CASSGDGNWEETQYF | TGTGCCAGCAGTGGAGATGGGAACTGGGAAGAGACCCAGTACTTC
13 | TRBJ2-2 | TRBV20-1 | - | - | CSAGVPRGGELFF | TGCAGTGCTGGAGTCCCGCGGGGCGGGGAGCTGTTTTTT
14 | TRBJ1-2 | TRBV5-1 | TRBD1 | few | CASSLPGQSYGYTF | TGCGCCAGCAGCTTGCCGGGACAGAGCTATGGCTACACCTTC
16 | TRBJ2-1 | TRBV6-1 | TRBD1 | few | CASSQTGQGINNEQFF | TGTGCCAGCAGTCAGACGGGACAGGGAATAAACAATGAGCAGTTCTTC
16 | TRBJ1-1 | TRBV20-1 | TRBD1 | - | CSADNGDRNWREEAFF | TGCAGTGCTGACAACGGGGACAGAAATTGGCGGGAGGAAGCTTTCTTT
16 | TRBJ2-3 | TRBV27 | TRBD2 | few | CASSTTPGLAEDTQYF | TGTGCCAGCAGTACGACGCCGGGACTAGCGGAAGATACGCAGTATTTT
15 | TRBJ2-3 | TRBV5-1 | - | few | CASSLVGEGTDTQYF | TGCGCCAGCAGCTTGGTAGGGGAGGGCACAGATACGCAGTATTTT
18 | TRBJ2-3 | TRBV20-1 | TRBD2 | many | CSARVPKGSGRQTDTQYF | TGCAGTGCTAGAGTACCGAAGGGTAGCGGGAGACAGACAGATACGCAGTATTTT
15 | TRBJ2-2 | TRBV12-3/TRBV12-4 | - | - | CASSSPQTNTGELFF | TGTGCCAGCAGTTCACCACAGACGAACACCGGGGAGCTGTTTTTT
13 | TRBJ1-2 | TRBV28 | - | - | CASSSPLRGGYTF | TGTGCCAGCAGCTCTCCACTTCGTGGCGGCTACACCTTC
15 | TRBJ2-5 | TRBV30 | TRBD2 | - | CAWSVSGGTQETQYF | TGTGCCTGGAGTGTGAGCGGGGGGACCCAAGAGACCCAGTACTTC
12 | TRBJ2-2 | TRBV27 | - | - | CASSGYDGELFF | TGTGCCAGCAGTGGGTACGACGGGGAGCTGTTTTTT
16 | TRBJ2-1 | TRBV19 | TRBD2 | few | CASSRLAGSSYNEQFF | TGTGCCAGTAGTAGACTAGCGGGGAGCTCCTACAATGAGCAGTTCTTC
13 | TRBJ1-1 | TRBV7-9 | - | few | CASSYMNRDRAFF | TGTGCCAGCAGCTACATGAACCGGGACCGAGCTTTCTTT
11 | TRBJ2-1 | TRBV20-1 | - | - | CSARRSHEQFF | TGCAGTGCTCGGAGGAGCCATGAGCAGTTCTTC
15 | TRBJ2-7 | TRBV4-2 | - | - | CASSLSDSGAYEQYF | TGTGCCAGCAGCCTATCGGACTCTGGGGCGTACGAGCAGTACTTC
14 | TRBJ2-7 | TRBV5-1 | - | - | CASSLQGFGYEQYF | TGCGCCAGCAGCTTGCAAGGGTTTGGGTACGAGCAGTACTTC
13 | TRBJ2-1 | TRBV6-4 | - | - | CASSLEVYNEQFF | TGTGCCAGCAGCCTTGAGGTATACAATGAGCAGTTCTTC
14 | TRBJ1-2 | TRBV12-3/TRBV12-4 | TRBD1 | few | CASSFWTGNYGYTF | TGTGCCAGCAGTTTCTGGACAGGGAACTATGGCTACACCTTC
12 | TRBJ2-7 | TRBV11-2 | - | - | CASSPGNYEQYF | TGTGCCAGCAGCCCCGGGAACTACGAGCAGTACTTC
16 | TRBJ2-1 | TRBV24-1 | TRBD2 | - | CATSYSGTSGINEQFF | TGTGCCACCAGCTATTCCGGGACTAGCGGGATAAATGAGCAGTTCTTC
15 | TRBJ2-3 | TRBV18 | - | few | CASSPSTGITDTQYF | TGTGCCAGCTCACCAAGTACAGGCATTACAGATACGCAGTATTTT
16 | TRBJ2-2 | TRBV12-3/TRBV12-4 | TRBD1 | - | CASSFGSAGGPGELFF | TGTGCCAGCAGTTTCGGTTCCGCAGGGGGCCCCGGGGAGCTGTTTTTT
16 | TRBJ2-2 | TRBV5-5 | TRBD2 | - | CASSLRLAGGTGELFF | TGTGCCAGCAGCTTGCGACTAGCGGGAGGTACCGGGGAGCTGTTTTTT
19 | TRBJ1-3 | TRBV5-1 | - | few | CASSLEGGQGLDSGNTIYF | TGCGCCAGCAGCTTGGAAGGAGGGCAGGGATTAGACTCTGGAAACACCATATATTTT
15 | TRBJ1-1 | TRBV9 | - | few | CASSAARSEDTEAFF | TGTGCCAGCAGCGCCGCCCGTTCGGAGGACACTGAAGCTTTCTTT
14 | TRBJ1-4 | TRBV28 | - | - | CASVTGPTNEKLFF | TGTGCCAGCGTAACAGGACCAACTAATGAAAAACTGTTTTTT
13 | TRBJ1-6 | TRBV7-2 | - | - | CASRQRQNSPLHF | TGTGCCAGCAGACAAAGACAGAATTCACCCCTCCACTTT
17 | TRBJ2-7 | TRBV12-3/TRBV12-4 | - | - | CASSLAVGPNPSYEQYF | TGTGCCAGCAGTTTAGCCGTCGGTCCCAACCCCTCCTACGAGCAGTACTTC
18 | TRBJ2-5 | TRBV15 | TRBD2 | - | CATSREPGGTSGKETQYF | TGTGCCACCAGCAGAGAGCCCGGGGGGACTAGCGGTAAAGAGACCCAGTACTTC
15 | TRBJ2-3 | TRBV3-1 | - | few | CASSQDGRSTDTQYF | TGTGCCAGCAGCCAGGACGGACGAAGCACAGATACGCAGTATTTT
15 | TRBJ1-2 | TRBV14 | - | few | CASSQDVRTGYGYTF | TGTGCCAGCAGCCAAGATGTCAGGACGGGCTATGGCTACACCTTC
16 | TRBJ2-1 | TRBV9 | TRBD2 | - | CASSATGLAGTNEQFF | TGTGCCAGCAGTGCGACGGGACTAGCGGGAACCAATGAGCAGTTCTTC
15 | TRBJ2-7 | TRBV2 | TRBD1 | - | CASSSRTGAFYEQYF | TGTGCCAGCAGCAGCCGGACAGGGGCTTTCTACGAGCAGTACTTC
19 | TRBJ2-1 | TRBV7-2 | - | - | CASSLAPGLSTSSYNEQFF | TGTGCCAGCAGCTTAGCGCCGGGACTTTCGACCAGCTCCTACAATGAGCAGTTCTTC
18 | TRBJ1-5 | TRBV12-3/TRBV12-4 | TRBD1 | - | CASTSGTGEWGSNQPQHF | TGTGCCAGCACCTCCGGGACAGGGGAATGGGGTAGCAATCAGCCCCAGCATTTT
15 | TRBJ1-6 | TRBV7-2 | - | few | CASSTSGSYNSPLHF | TGTGCCAGCAGCACATCAGGGTCCTATAATTCACCCCTCCACTTT
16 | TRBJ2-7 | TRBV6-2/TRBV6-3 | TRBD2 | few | CASSQRGGLATYEQYF | TGTGCCAGCAGTCAACGGGGGGGACTAGCTACTTACGAGCAGTACTTC
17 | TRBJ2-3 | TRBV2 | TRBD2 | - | CASSEGPGRVGTDTQYF | TGTGCCAGCAGTGAGGGCCCCGGGAGGGTCGGCACAGATACGCAGTATTTT
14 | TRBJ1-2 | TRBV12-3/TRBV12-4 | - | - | CASARGEWVRGYTF | TGTGCCAGCGCTAGGGGGGAATGGGTCCGCGGCTACACCTTC
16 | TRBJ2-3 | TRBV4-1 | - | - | CASSQEELAYADTQYF | TGCGCCAGCAGCCAAGAAGAACTAGCTTACGCAGATACGCAGTATTTT
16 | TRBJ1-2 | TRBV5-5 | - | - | CASSWVIAIQGYGYTF | TGTGCCAGCAGCTGGGTGATCGCAATCCAAGGATATGGCTACACCTTC
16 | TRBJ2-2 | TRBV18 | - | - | CASSSSSGPNTGELFF | TGTGCCAGCTCATCTTCGAGCGGGCCGAACACCGGGGAGCTGTTTTTT
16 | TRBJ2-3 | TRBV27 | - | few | CASSFRTTTSTDTQYF | TGTGCCAGCAGTTTCCGGACGACTACTAGCACAGATACGCAGTATTTT
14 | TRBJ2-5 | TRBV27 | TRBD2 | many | CASSQGAGGETQYF | TGTGCCAGCAGTCAGGGAGCGGGAGGAGAGACCCAGTACTTC
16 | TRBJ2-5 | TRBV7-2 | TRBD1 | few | CASSRPGTGGIETQYF | TGTGCCAGCAGCCGACCCGGGACAGGGGGCATCGAGACCCAGTACTTC
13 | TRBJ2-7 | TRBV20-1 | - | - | CSAPGRQGFEQYF | TGCAGTGCCCCGGGCCGTCAGGGCTTCGAGCAGTACTTC
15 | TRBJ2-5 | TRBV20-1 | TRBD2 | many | CSAPLAGEGGETQYF | TGCAGTGCGCCACTAGCGGGAGAGGGAGGGGAGACCCAGTACTTC
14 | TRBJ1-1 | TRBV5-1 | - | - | CASSLVAGSTEAFF | TGCGCCAGCAGCTTGGTCGCTGGGAGCACTGAAGCTTTCTTT
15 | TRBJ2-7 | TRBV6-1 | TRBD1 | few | CASSEAGTVRYEQYF | TGTGCCAGCAGTGAAGCCGGGACAGTGAGATACGAGCAGTACTTC
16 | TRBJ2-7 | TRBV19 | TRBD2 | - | CASSKLLALSSYEQYF | TGTGCCAGTAGTAAATTACTAGCGCTGAGCTCCTACGAGCAGTACTTC
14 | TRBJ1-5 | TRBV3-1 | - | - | CASSAGTPNQPQHF | TGTGCCAGCAGTGCCGGGACCCCTAATCAGCCCCAGCATTTT